The 13 T cell receptor beta chains presented below share a single source sample, sequenced in a study of CD8+CD57+ T cells in acquired aplastic anemia. Genomic DNA constituted the template upon which TCR beta VDJ and CDR3 profiling was performed. From the reads, TCRdb called clonotypes with MiXCR, one entry per CDR3 protein. The table records hundreds of thousands of distinct CDR3 sequences, 65% to 80% of them present only once. Sequencing was done on a sample of sorted CD4+, CD8+, or CD8+CD57+ T cells (not recorded which) from PBMCs. These receptors originate from a human donor in good health, serving as a control.

Comments on this clonotype: Since no conserved phenylalanine or tryptophan closes the CDR3, a read error is the likely cause. No DNA is shown, since the ends of the CDR3 on it are uncertain; the CDR3 is the one TCRdb lists. V usage is TRBV7-2 and J usage is TRBJ2-5; the table assigns TRBD2, which was not confirmed against the DNA. Including both end residues, the CDR3 is 12 amino acids long. Germline V gives CDR1 SGHTA, CDR2 FQGNSA. The chain's CDR3 is CASSLGGEGDTQ.

At least ten counts were recorded for this clonotype. V is TRBV6-2 or TRBV6-3 and J is TRBJ2-5; 8 bases are shared with TRBD1. The trim removed 2 bases at V and 5 bases at J, leaving 4 bases unmatched. CDR3 length equals 14 residues. Germline CDR1 MNHEY, CDR2 SVGEGT. The CDR3 sequence: CASSYGQGLETQYF. For the CDR3, the DNA is TGTGCCAGCAGTTACGGACAGGGTTTGGAGACCCAGTACTTC.

This clonotype was picked up many times. The genes are TRBV15 and TRBJ2-5; 12 bases match TRBD2. The V gene end was trimmed by 0 bases and the J gene end by 5 bases; junction bases not matched to a gene: 4. This CDR3 is built from 16 residues. Germline-derived CDR1 and CDR2 are LNHNV and YYDKDF (reference sequence). Here the CDR3 reads CATSRDRLAGVETQYF. CDR3 nucleotides: TGTGCCACCAGCAGAGATCGACTAGCGGGGGTGGAGACCCAGTACTTC.

The chain combines TRBV20-1 with TRBJ1-2; D is unresolved. Trimming shortened V by 4 bases and J by 2 bases, and 14 bases separated the two germline ends. The CDR3 contains 14 residues. Germline V CDR1 and CDR2: DFQATT, SNEGSKA (reference sequence). The CDR3 nucleotides read TGCAGTGCTATGGGGAGAGGCCGAAACTATGGCTACACCTTC. Translated: CSAMGRGRNYGYTF.

The chain combines TRBV9 with TRBJ1-5, with unresolved D. The CDR3 runs to 15 residues. The germline CDR1 and CDR2 sequences are SGDLS and YYNGEE. With 8 bases removed from V and 12 bases from J, the gap between germline ends came to 27 bases. The CDR3 DNA reads as TGTGCCAGGAGCTTGACGAGCCGACCATGCCTGCACCAGCATTTT. It translates to CARSLTSRPCLHQHF.

The table lists this clonotype with many counts. The chain has TRBV3-1 and TRBJ1-6; the D gene is possibly TRBD1 (5 bases). This CDR3 region has 18 residues. The germline V gene encodes CDR1 LGHDT and CDR2 YNNKEL (reference sequence). The germline V and J ends were trimmed by 4 bases and 1 base, with 17 bases remaining between them. CDR3 sequence: CASSPRSRRGSYNSPLHF. The CDR3 DNA reads as TGTGCCAGCAGCCCGCGCTCGCGGAGGGGATCCTATAATTCACCCCTCCACTTT. Looking up the rest from reference TRBV3-1 and TRBJ1-6 gives the full variable domain: DTAVSQTPKYLVTQMGNDKSIKCEQNLGHDTMYWYKQDSKKFLKIMFSYNNKELIINETVPNRFSPKSPDKAHLNLHINSLELGDSAVYFCASSPRSRRGSYNSPLHFGNGTRLTVT.

At least ten counts were recorded for this clonotype. The rearrangement links TRBV20-1 to TRBJ2-7; D unclear. The CDR3 contains 16 residues. From germline, CDR1 is DFQATT and CDR2 SNEGSKA (reference sequence). V was clipped by 4 bases and J by 0 bases, with 19 bases between them. Here the CDR3 reads CSATDPWSVSSYEQYF. CDR3 DNA sequence: TGCAGTGCTACCGACCCTTGGAGTGTTTCCTCCTACGAGCAGTACTTC.

The chain employs TRBV2 and TRBJ2-7; 7 bases are shared with TRBD1. The junction had 10 bases not matched to a gene; V was cut back by 5 bases and J by 6 bases. CDR3 length equals 14 residues. Germline assignment: CDR1 SNHLY and CDR2 FYNNEI. CDR3 DNA sequence: TGTGCCAGCAGTAATTACAGGGGAGAAAGCGAGCAGTACTTC. Translation: CASSNYRGESEQYF. The full variable domain, rest sourced from reference TRBV2 and TRBJ2-7, is EPEVTQTPSHQVTQMGQEVILRCVPISNHLYFYWYRQILGQKVEFLVSFYNNEISEKSEIFDDQFSVERPDGSNFTLKIRSTKLEDSAMYFCASSNYRGESEQYFGPGTRLTVT.

Note on this clonotype: Possible read error: a much larger clone is one base away. The V and J genes are TRBV12-3 or TRBV12-4 and TRBJ2-2; a weak D match, TRBD2 (6 bases). The CDR3 extends over 15 amino acids. The CDR3 DNA reads as TGTGCCAGCAGTTTAATATGGGGGGATCCCGGGGAGCTGTCTTTT. The encoded protein is CASSLIWGDPGELSF.

This rearrangement joins TRBV24-1 to TRBJ2-1; TRBD2 aligns across 7 bases. Per the germline V gene, CDR1 is KGHDR and CDR2 is SFDVKD. The CDR3 covers 14 residues. Trimming cost V 8 bases and J 2 bases; bases outside gene matches: 5. CDR3 sequence (DNA): TGTGCCACCATGGCTAGCGGTACCTACAATGAGCAGTTCTTC. The encoded protein is CATMASGTYNEQFF.

The chain combines TRBV5-1 with TRBJ2-3; perhaps TRBD2 as D (6 bases). This CDR3 is 16 amino acids long. Germline CDR1 reads SGHRS; CDR2 reads YFSETQ. The germline V and J ends were trimmed by 5 bases and 3 bases, with 19 bases remaining between them. CDR3 protein: CASRGGRGPGTDTQYF. CDR3 in DNA: TGCGCCAGCAGGGGAGGTCGGGGCCCAGGGACAGATACGCAGTATTTT.

Concerning this clonotype: Given a much more abundant clone one base away, this may be a read error. The chain is built from TRBV27 and TRBJ1-2; TRBD1 might be the D (6 bases). Germline V CDR1 and CDR2: MNHEY, SMNVEV (reference sequence). CDR3 size: 14 residues. Trimming pared 5 bases from V and 9 bases from J, leaving 19 bases between. CDR3 region: CASSAQGQLYSYTF. CDR3 nucleotides: TGTGCCAGCAGTGCCCAGGGGCAGCTTTATAGCTACACCTTC.

This clonotype was seen ten or more times. The chain employs TRBV7-2 and TRBJ2-1, with D possibly TRBD2 on 5 matching bases. The length of the CDR3 is 14 residues. V shed 5 bases and J shed 4 bases, with 12 bases lying between them. Germline V lookup: CDR1 SGHTA, CDR2 FQGNSA. The CDR3 is CASSLAGEYNEQFF. The CDR3 bases are TGTGCCAGCAGCCTCGCCGGGGAATACAATGAGCAGTTCTTC.